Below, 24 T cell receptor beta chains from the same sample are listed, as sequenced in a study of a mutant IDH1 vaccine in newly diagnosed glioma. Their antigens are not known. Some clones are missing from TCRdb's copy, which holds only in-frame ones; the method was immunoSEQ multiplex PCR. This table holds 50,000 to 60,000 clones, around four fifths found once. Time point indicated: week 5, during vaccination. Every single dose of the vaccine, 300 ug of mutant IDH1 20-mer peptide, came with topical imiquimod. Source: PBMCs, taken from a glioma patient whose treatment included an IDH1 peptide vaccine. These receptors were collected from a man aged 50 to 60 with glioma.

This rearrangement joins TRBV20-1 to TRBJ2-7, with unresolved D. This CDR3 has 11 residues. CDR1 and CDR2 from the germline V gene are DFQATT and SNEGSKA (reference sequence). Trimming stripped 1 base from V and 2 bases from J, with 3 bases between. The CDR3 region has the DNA TGCAGTGCTAGAGCCACCTACGAGCAGTACTTC. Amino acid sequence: CSARATYEQYF.

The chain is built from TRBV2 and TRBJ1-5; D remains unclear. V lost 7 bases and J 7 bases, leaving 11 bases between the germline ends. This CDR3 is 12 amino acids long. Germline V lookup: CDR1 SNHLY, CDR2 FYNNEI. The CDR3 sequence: CASTALGQPQHF. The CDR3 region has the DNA TGTGCCAGCACGGCCCTCGGGCAGCCCCAGCATTTT.

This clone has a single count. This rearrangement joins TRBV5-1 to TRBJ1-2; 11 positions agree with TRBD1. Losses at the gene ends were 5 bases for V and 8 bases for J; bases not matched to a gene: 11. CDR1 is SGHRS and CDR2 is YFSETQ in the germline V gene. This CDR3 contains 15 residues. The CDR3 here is CASSLTGTGGKGYTF. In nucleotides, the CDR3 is TGCGCCAGCAGTCTGACCGGGACAGGGGGAAAGGGCTACACCTTC. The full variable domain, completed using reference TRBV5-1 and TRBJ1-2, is KAGVTQTPRYLIKTRGQQVTLSCSPISGHRSVSWYQQTPGQGLQFLFEYFSETQRNKGNFPGRFSGRQFSNSRSEMNVSTLELGDSALYLCASSLTGTGGKGYTFGSGTRLTVV.

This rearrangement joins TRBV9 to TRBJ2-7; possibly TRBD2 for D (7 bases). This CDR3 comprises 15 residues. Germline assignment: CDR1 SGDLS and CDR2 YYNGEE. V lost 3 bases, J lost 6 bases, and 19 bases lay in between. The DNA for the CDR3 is TGTGCCAGCAGCGAGGGGGGGGGCGTCGCTCGCGAGCAGTACTTC. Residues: CASSEGGGVAREQYF. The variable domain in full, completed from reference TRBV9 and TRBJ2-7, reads DSGVTQTPKHLITATGQRVTLRCSPRSGDLSVYWYQQSLDQGLQFLIQYYNGEERAKGNILERFSAQQFPDLHSELNLSSLELGDSALYFCASSEGGGVAREQYFGPGTRLTVT.

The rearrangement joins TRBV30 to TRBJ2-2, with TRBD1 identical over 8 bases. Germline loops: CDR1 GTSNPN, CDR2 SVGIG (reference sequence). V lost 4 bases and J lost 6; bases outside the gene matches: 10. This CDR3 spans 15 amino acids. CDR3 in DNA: TGTGCCTGGATGCAGGGGGCAACCCGATCCGGGGAGCTGTTTTTT. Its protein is CAWMQGATRSGELFF.

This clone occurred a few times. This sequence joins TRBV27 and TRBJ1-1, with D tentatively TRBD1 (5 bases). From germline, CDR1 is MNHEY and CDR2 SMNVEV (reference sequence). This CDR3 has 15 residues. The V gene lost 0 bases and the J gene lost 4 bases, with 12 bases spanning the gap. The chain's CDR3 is CASSLSRQGGTEAFF. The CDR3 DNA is TGTGCCAGCAGTTTATCGCGGCAGGGCGGCACTGAAGCTTTCTTT.

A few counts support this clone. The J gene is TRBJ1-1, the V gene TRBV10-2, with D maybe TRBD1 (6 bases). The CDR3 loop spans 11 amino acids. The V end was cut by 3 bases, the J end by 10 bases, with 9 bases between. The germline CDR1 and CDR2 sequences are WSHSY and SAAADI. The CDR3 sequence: CASSDGQRAFF. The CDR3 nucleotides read TGCGCCAGCAGTGACGGACAGAGAGCTTTCTTT.

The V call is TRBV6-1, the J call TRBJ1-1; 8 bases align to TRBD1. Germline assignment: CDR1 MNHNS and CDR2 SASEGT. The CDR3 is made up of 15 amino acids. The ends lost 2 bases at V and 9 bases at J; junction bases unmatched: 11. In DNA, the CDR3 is TGTGCCAGCAGTGAAACTATTGGACAGGGTCGAAAAGCTTTCTTT. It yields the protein CASSETIGQGRKAFF.

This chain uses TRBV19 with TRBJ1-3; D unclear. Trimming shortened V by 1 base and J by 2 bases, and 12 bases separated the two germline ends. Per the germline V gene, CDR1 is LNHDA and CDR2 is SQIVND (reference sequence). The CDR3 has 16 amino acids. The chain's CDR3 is CASSIATLRAGNTIYF. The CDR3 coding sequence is TGTGCCAGTAGTATAGCCACTTTACGGGCTGGAAACACCATATATTTT.

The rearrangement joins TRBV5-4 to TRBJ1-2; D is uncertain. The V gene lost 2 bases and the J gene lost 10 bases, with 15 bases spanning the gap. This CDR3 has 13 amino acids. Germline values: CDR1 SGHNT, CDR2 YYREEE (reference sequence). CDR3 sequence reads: CASSLETLSHYTF. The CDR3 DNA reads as TGTGCCAGCAGCTTAGAGACTCTTAGTCACTACACCTTC.

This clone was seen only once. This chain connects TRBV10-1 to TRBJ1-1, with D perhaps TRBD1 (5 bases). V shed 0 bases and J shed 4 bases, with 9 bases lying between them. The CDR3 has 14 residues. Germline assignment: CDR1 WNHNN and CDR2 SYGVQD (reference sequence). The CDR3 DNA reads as TGCGCCAGCAGTGAGTCGATGGGGGGCACTGAAGCTTTCTTT. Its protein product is CASSESMGGTEAFF.

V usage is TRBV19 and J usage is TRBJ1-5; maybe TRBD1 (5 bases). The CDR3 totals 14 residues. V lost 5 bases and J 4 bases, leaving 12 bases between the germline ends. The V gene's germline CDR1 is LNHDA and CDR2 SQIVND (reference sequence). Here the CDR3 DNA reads TGTGCCAGTAGTGTCATACAGGCTAATCAGCCCCAGCATTTT. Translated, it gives CASSVIQANQPQHF.

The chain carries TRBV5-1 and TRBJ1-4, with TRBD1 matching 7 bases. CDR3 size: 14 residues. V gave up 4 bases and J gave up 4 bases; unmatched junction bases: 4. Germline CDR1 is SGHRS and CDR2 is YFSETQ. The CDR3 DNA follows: TGCGCCAGCAGCCCGGGACAGTATAATGAAAAACTGTTTTTT. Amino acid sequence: CASSPGQYNEKLFF.

DNA of the CDR3: TGTGCCAGCAGCTTATTGGAGGAGTTCCGCTATGGCTACACCTTC. Its translation is CASSLLEEFRYGYTF. The chain combines TRBV7-8 with TRBJ1-2; the D is unclear. This CDR3 spans 15 amino acids. Germline values: CDR1 SGHVS, CDR2 FQNEAQ. V was shortened by 2 bases and J by 4 bases, with 14 bases between the two germline ends.

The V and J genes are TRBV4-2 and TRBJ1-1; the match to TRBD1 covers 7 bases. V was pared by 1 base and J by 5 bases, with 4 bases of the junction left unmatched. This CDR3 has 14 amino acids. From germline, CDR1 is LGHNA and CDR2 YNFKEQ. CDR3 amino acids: CASSQGPGGTEAFF. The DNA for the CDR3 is TGTGCCAGCAGCCAAGGGCCAGGGGGAACTGAAGCTTTCTTT.

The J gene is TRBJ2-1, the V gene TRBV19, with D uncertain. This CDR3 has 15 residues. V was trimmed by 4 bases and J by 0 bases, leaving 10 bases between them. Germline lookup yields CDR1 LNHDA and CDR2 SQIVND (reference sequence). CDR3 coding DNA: TGTGCCAGTAGTAACCTTCTCGGCTCCTACAATGAGCAGTTCTTC. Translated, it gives CASSNLLGSYNEQFF.

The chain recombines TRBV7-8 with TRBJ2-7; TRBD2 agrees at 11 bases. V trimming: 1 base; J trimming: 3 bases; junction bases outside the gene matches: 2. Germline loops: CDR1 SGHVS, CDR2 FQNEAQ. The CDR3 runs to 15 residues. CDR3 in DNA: TGTGCCAGCAGCTTAGAGCTAGCGGGGGGCTACGAGCAGTACTTC. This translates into CASSLELAGGYEQYF.

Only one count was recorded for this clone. The CDR3: CASSLRAGGTTDTQYF. In DNA, the CDR3 is TGTGCCAGCAGCTTGAGGGCGGGGGGTACCACAGATACGCAGTATTTT. The rearrangement uses TRBV5-4 and TRBJ2-3; 8 bases line up with TRBD2. This CDR3 spans 16 amino acids. Germline loops: CDR1 SGHNT, CDR2 YYREEE (reference sequence). With V trimmed by 1 base and J by 2 bases, 6 bases remained unmatched.

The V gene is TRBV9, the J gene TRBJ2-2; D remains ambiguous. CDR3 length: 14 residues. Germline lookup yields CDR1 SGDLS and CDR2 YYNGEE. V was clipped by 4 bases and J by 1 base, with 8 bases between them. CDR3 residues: CASSLALNTGELFF. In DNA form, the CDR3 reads TGTGCCAGCAGCTTAGCCTTGAACACCGGGGAGCTGTTTTTT.

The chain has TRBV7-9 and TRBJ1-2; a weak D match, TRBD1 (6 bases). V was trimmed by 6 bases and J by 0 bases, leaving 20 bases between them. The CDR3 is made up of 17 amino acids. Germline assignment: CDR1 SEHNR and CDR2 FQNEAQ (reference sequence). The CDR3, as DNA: TGTGCCAGCAGGCCCCTAGATGGACAGAAAGCTAACTATGGCTACACCTTC. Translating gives CASRPLDGQKANYGYTF.

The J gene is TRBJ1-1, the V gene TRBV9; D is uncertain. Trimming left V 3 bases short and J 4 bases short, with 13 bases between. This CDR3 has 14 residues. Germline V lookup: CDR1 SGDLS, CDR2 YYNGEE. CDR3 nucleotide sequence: TGTGCCAGCAGCGGGAACATCCATCCCACTGAAGCTTTCTTT. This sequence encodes CASSGNIHPTEAFF. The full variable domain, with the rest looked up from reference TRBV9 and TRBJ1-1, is DSGVTQTPKHLITATGQRVTLRCSPRSGDLSVYWYQQSLDQGLQFLIQYYNGEERAKGNILERFSAQQFPDLHSELNLSSLELGDSALYFCASSGNIHPTEAFFGQGTRLTVV.

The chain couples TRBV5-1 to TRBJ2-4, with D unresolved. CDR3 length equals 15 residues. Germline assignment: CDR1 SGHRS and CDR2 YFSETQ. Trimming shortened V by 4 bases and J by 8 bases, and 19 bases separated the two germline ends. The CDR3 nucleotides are TGCGCCAGCAGCCCATTTAATAGAGCCCGAGACATTCAGTACTTC. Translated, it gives CASSPFNRARDIQYF.

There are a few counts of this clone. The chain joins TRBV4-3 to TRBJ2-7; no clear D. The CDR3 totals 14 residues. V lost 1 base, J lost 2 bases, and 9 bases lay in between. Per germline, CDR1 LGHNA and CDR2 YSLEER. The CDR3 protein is CASSQVLAAYEQYF. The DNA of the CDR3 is TGCGCCAGCAGCCAAGTTCTCGCGGCCTACGAGCAGTACTTC.

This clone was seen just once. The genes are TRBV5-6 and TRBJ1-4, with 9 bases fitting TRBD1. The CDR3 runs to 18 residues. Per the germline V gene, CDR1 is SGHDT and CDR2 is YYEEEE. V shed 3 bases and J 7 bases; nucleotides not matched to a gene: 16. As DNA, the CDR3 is TGTGCCAGCAGCTCCGACCGGGACAGGGTGTTCGGAAGTGAAAAACTGTTTTTT. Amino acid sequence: CASSSDRDRVFGSEKLFF.